This passage covers 28 T cell receptor beta chains from one sample sequenced in a study of T-cell reconstitution after alpha-beta-depleted transplantation in children (dated by TCRdb to about 2016). Interpreted using the paper, the treatment or condition label stands for: allogeneic hematopoietic cell transplantation with graft depleted of TCRalphabeta T cells and CD19 B cells. The library was produced with PCR. The run used an Illumina HiSeq 2500. TCR library preparation used molecular barcoding, with unique molecular identifiers applied to normalize quantification of the TCRbeta repertoire. Using fastp at Q25 and MiXCR, TCRdb reprocessed the public reads and kept productive beta chains. Every entry covers one CDR3 protein and lists the most common genes and DNA from its rows. Within this sample are approximately 650,000 distinct CDR3 sequences, with approximately 14% of them counted one time only. The top ten clonotypes cover 0.79% of the sample.

Here the sequenced sample was PBMCs, taken before TCRalphabeta/CD19-depleted stem cell transplant. These receptors all stem from a girl aged 2 to 9 with congenital amegakaryocytic thrombocytopenia, due to receive a stem cell transplant.

This clonotype was observed at least ten times. V usage is TRBV2 and J usage is TRBJ2-1; 9 nucleotides agree with TRBD2. Germline CDR1 and CDR2: SNHLY and FYNNEI. The V gene end was trimmed by 11 bases and the J gene end by 4 bases; junction bases not matched to a gene: 9. The CDR3 sequence is 14 residues long. The CDR3 reads CAWEAGGSYNEQFF. The CDR3 bases are TGTGCCTGGGAAGCGGGAGGTTCGTACAATGAGCAGTTCTTC. The whole variable domain, remainder taken from reference TRBV2 and TRBJ2-1, is EPEVTQTPSHQVTQMGQEVILRCVPISNHLYFYWYRQILGQKVEFLVSFYNNEISEKSEIFDDQFSVERPDGSNFTLKIRSTKLEDSAMYFCAWEAGGSYNEQFFGPGTRLTVL.

This clonotype was recorded many times. This chain joins TRBV12-3 or TRBV12-4 and TRBJ2-2; TRBD2 agrees at 10 bases. This CDR3 region has 19 residues. Trimming at V came to 1 base and at J to 4 bases, leaving 12 bases not matched to a gene. The CDR3 region is CASSLERTSGPVSTGELFF. In DNA, the CDR3 is TGTGCCAGCAGTTTAGAGCGGACTAGCGGCCCTGTGAGCACCGGGGAGCTGTTTTTT.

There are a few counts of this clonotype. The genes are TRBV20-1 and TRBJ2-1, with 8 positions matching TRBD2. The germline gives CDR1 DFQATT, CDR2 SNEGSKA (reference sequence). V lost 3 bases and J lost 4; bases outside the gene matches: 14. This CDR3 contains 17 residues. The CDR3 loop reads CSASRPVPLADYNEQFF. Here the CDR3 DNA reads TGCAGTGCTAGCCGCCCAGTCCCACTAGCGGATTACAATGAGCAGTTCTTC.

This clonotype was recorded many times. This chain uses TRBV4-1 with TRBJ1-1; unclear D gene. The ends were cut back, 0 bases at V and 1 base at J, with 9 bases in the middle. The CDR3 has 15 amino acids. Germline values: CDR1 MGHRA, CDR2 YSYEKL. This chain's CDR3 is CASSQDDAQNTEAFF. The CDR3 bases are TGCGCCAGCAGCCAAGATGATGCGCAGAACACTGAAGCTTTCTTT.

This chain connects TRBV3-1 to TRBJ1-1; maybe TRBD1 (5 bases). CDR3 length: 18 amino acids. V was cut by 1 base and J by 3 bases, with 21 bases left in between. The germline V gene encodes CDR1 LGHDT and CDR2 YNNKEL (reference sequence). The CDR3 loop reads CASSQGVVQVGHYTEAFF. DNA of the CDR3: TGTGCCAGCAGCCAAGGGGTTGTTCAGGTGGGGCACTACACTGAAGCTTTCTTT.

A few counts support this clonotype. The V and J genes are TRBV5-1 and TRBJ2-1; D might be TRBD1 (6 bases). The CDR3 extends over 17 amino acids. Trimming stripped 0 bases from V and 6 bases from J, with 19 bases between. CDR1 and CDR2 (germline): SGHRS, YFSETQ. CDR3 nucleotides: TGCGCCAGCAGCTTGGGCTCAGGGGCAGCTGGGGCCAATGAGCAGTTCTTC. Protein: CASSLGSGAAGANEQFF.

The chain combines TRBV20-1 with TRBJ2-7, with 7 bases aligning to TRBD2. The J segment lost 7 bases and the V segment lost 6 bases, leaving 12 bases of the junction unmatched. Germline V gene lookup returns CDR1 DFQATT and CDR2 SNEGSKA (reference sequence). This CDR3 region has 13 residues. The DNA for the CDR3 is TGCAGTGCCAAGGCGGGAGTCATGGGTGAGCAGTACTTC. Its protein product is CSAKAGVMGEQYF.

The chain links TRBV14 to TRBJ2-5; D perhaps matches TRBD2 (5 bases). The V gene's germline CDR1 is SGHDN and CDR2 FVKESK. The CDR3 totals 13 residues. Trimming removed 5 bases at V and 8 bases at J, with 15 bases between. Written as DNA, the CDR3 is TGTGCCAGCAGCGCACTAGACTACGGAACCCAGTACTTC. This codes for CASSALDYGTQYF.

This clonotype was observed many times. The gene calls are TRBV4-1 and TRBJ2-1; 11 bases align to TRBD2. The junction had 6 bases not matched to a gene; V was cut back by 0 bases and J by 2 bases. Per germline, CDR1 MGHRA and CDR2 YSYEKL. This CDR3 spans 18 amino acids. CDR3 nucleotide sequence: TGCGCCAGCAGCCAAGAGGGACTAGCGGAGGTCACCTACAATGAGCAGTTCTTC. Translation gives CASSQEGLAEVTYNEQFF.

This rearrangement joins TRBV7-2 to TRBJ2-7, with D maybe TRBD2 (6 bases). V lost 4 bases and J 0 bases, leaving 13 bases between the germline ends. The germline CDR1 and CDR2 sequences are SGHTA and FQGNSA. CDR3 length: 15 residues. For the CDR3, the DNA is TGTGCCAGCAGCTCTTTCGGGGGAAGCTCCTACGAGCAGTACTTC. This encodes CASSSFGGSSYEQYF.

This clonotype was observed many times. V usage is TRBV20-1 and J usage is TRBJ2-1; 10 positions agree with TRBD2. CDR3 size: 12 residues. The germline V gene has CDR1 DFQATT and CDR2 SNEGSKA (reference sequence). V shed 6 bases, J shed 9 bases, and the junction held 5 bases outside the gene matches. The CDR3 DNA reads TGCAGTGCCAATAGCGGGAGGAGTGAGCAGTTCTTC. Translating gives CSANSGRSEQFF.

The sample holds many counts of this clonotype. The DNA for the CDR3 is TGTGCCAGCAAAAGACGTCACTCTGGGGCCAACGTCCTGACTTTC. Translation gives CASKRRHSGANVLTF. V and J are TRBV12-3 or TRBV12-4 and TRBJ2-6; D gene ambiguous. This CDR3 spans 15 amino acids. V shed 7 bases and J shed 0 bases, with 10 bases lying between them.

The rearrangement uses TRBV7-3 and TRBJ2-3, with D perhaps TRBD2 (5 bases). The V end lost 5 bases, the J end lost 3 bases, and 18 bases lay between the germline ends. There are 16 residues in the CDR3. Germline CDR1 and CDR2: SGHTA and FQGTGA. CDR3 bases: TGTGCCAGCAGCCCTCTCATAGCGATCCCAACAGATACGCAGTATTTT. Encoded protein: CASSPLIAIPTDTQYF.

This clonotype was recorded many times. This rearrangement joins TRBV5-1 to TRBJ2-3, with TRBD1 matching over 9 bases. The CDR3 has 16 amino acids. V dropped 0 bases and J dropped 3; count of bases not matched to a gene: 5. Germline loops: CDR1 SGHRS, CDR2 YFSETQ. The CDR3 region is CASSLAGTGLTDTQYF. For the CDR3, the DNA is TGCGCCAGCAGCTTGGCCGGGACAGGGCTGACAGATACGCAGTATTTT.

This clonotype was seen repeatedly, ten times or more. The chain carries TRBV20-1 and TRBJ2-7; 8 bases line up with TRBD2. Germline V lookup: CDR1 DFQATT, CDR2 SNEGSKA (reference sequence). The V gene end was trimmed by 5 bases and the J gene end by 4 bases; junction bases not matched to a gene: 10. The CDR3 has 14 amino acids. Written as DNA, the CDR3 is TGCAGTGCTTCCGGGACTAGGAAAATTTACGAGCAGTACTTC. Protein sequence: CSASGTRKIYEQYF.

This clonotype was found many times. The chain recombines TRBV6-5 with TRBJ2-2; 9 bases are shared with TRBD1. J was trimmed by 8 bases and V by 5 bases; bases with no gene match: 12. This CDR3 has 16 residues. Germline assignment: CDR1 MNHEY and CDR2 SVGAGI. CDR3 region: CASSHPGQGITGELFF. The CDR3 DNA sequence: TGTGCCAGCAGTCACCCGGGACAGGGAATAACTGGGGAGCTGTTTTTT.

This clonotype occurred a few times. V is TRBV15 and J is TRBJ2-6, with 10 nucleotides matching TRBD1. This CDR3 region has 19 residues. Germline CDR1 is LNHNV and CDR2 is YYDKDF (reference sequence). Losses at the gene ends were 3 bases for V and 0 bases for J; bases not matched to a gene: 8. This CDR3 reads CATSRTDRGPPSGANVLTF. CDR3 coding DNA: TGTGCCACCAGCAGGACCGACAGGGGGCCGCCCTCTGGGGCCAACGTCCTGACTTTC.

There are a few counts of this clonotype. The chain joins TRBV7-9 to TRBJ1-1; D is unclear. Germline V gene lookup returns CDR1 SEHNR and CDR2 FQNEAQ (reference sequence). The CDR3 is 12 residues long. Trimming removed 1 base from V and 7 bases from J, with 7 bases in between. The CDR3 DNA reads TGTGCCAGCAGCTTAGGGAGAAATGAAGCTTTCTTT. Amino acids: CASSLGRNEAFF.

The chain uses TRBV19 and TRBJ2-1, with TRBD1 matching over 7 bases. There are 13 residues in the CDR3. J gave up 7 bases and V 6 bases, and 6 bases lay outside the gene matches. Germline CDR1 LNHDA, CDR2 SQIVND (reference sequence). Here the CDR3 reads CASSRTGRNEQFF. For the CDR3, the DNA is TGTGCCAGTAGCCGGACAGGACGGAATGAGCAGTTCTTC.

This clonotype was detected many times. The chain carries TRBV20-1 and TRBJ2-7, with D perhaps TRBD2 (6 bases). CDR1 and CDR2 from the germline V gene are DFQATT and SNEGSKA (reference sequence). V dropped 3 bases and J dropped 3 bases, with 12 bases sitting between them. CDR3 size: 13 residues. CDR3 sequence reads: CSARVGGFYEQYF. The CDR3 nucleotides are TGCAGTGCTAGGGTGGGGGGTTTCTACGAGCAGTACTTC.

This rearrangement joins TRBV29-1 to TRBJ2-1; D assignment may be TRBD1 or TRBD2 (5 bases each). Trimming removed 6 bases from V and 7 bases from J, with 13 bases in between. The germline V gene has CDR1 SQVTM and CDR2 ANQGSEA. The CDR3 has 12 residues. The CDR3 is CSVRDPGNEQFF. The CDR3 DNA follows: TGCAGCGTCCGGGACCCGGGGAATGAGCAGTTCTTC.

This clonotype was observed at least ten times. The V and J genes are TRBV5-1 and TRBJ2-7; 9 bases fit TRBD2. The length of the CDR3 is 16 residues. The germline V gene encodes CDR1 SGHRS and CDR2 YFSETQ. Trimming removed 1 base from V and 4 bases from J; junction bases left unmatched: 9. The CDR3 DNA reads TGCGCCAGCAGCTTGTTTGGCGGGAGGGGAGATTACGAGCAGTACTTC. It specifies CASSLFGGRGDYEQYF.

This clonotype was observed many times. The V call is TRBV20-1, the J call TRBJ2-1, with 12 bases fitting TRBD2. This CDR3 contains 15 residues. The J segment lost 4 bases and the V segment lost 3 bases, leaving 4 bases of the junction unmatched. The V gene's germline CDR1 is DFQATT and CDR2 SNEGSKA (reference sequence). Written as DNA, the CDR3 is TGCAGTGCTAGCTCCGGGACTAGCGGGTACAATGAGCAGTTCTTC. Protein: CSASSGTSGYNEQFF.

V usage is TRBV6-1 and J usage is TRBJ2-5; D may be TRBD1 (6 bases). The CDR3 extends over 16 amino acids. CDR1 MNHNS and CDR2 SASEGT come from the germline V gene. Deletions cut 6 bases from V and 2 bases from J, with 19 bases between. CDR3 DNA: TGTGCCAGCAGCGCGCAATTACAGGGCCCTCAAGAGACCCAGTACTTC. Protein: CASSAQLQGPQETQYF.

This clonotype was detected many times. The V gene is TRBV24-1, the J gene TRBJ2-3, with 7 bases fitting TRBD1. After removal of 2 bases from V and 2 bases from J, the junction contained 9 bases not matched to a gene. The CDR3 consists of 17 residues. Germline CDR1 KGHDR, CDR2 SFDVKD. The CDR3 region is CATSDSLTGRTTDTQYF. The CDR3 coding sequence is TGTGCCACCAGTGATTCTCTGACAGGGAGAACCACAGATACGCAGTATTTT.

The gene calls are TRBV20-1 and TRBJ2-1; D is undetermined. Trimming cost V 3 bases and J 0 bases, with 9 bases left between them. There are 14 residues in the CDR3. Germline CDR1 DFQATT, CDR2 SNEGSKA (reference sequence). The CDR3 DNA sequence: TGCAGTGCTAGCGATAAGAGCTCCTACAATGAGCAGTTCTTC. This translates into CSASDKSSYNEQFF.

The chain couples TRBV11-2 to TRBJ2-1, with D possibly matching TRBD1 (6 bases). Trimming took 0 bases from V and 3 from J, leaving 9 bases between them. The CDR3 extends over 15 amino acids. Germline-derived CDR1 and CDR2 are SGHAT and FQNNGV. The DNA of the CDR3 is TGTGCCAGCAGCTTAGAGGGGGCCCTCTACAATGAGCAGTTCTTC. It specifies CASSLEGALYNEQFF.

V usage is TRBV5-1 and J usage is TRBJ2-3; 9 bases are a match to TRBD2. The CDR3 is 16 residues long. J lost 1 base, V lost 5 bases, and 8 bases had no gene match. Germline loops: CDR1 SGHRS, CDR2 YFSETQ. The DNA of the CDR3 is TGCGCCAGCAGGGAGGGGCTAGCGGGACGCACAGATACGCAGTATTTT. It translates to CASREGLAGRTDTQYF. Variable domain in full (rest from reference TRBV5-1 and TRBJ2-3): KAGVTQTPRYLIKTRGQQVTLSCSPISGHRSVSWYQQTPGQGLQFLFEYFSETQRNKGNFPGRFSGRQFSNSRSEMNVSTLELGDSALYLCASREGLAGRTDTQYFGPGTRLTVL.